This T cell receptor (beta chain) stems from a study of blood T cell repertoires in COVID-19. About the study: Material from acute and convalescent COVID-19 was sourced from the United States, Italy and Spain. T cells, B-cell-depleted T cells, or PBMCs provided the cDNA or gDNA that served as material.

TCRdb's copy holds only in-frame clones and misses some; the assay was immunoSEQ multiplex PCR. The data contain 120,000 or so clones, 70% to 90% of them singletons. The CDR3 covers 14 residues. The germline V and J ends were trimmed by 4 bases and 4 bases, with 11 bases remaining between them. In germline, CDR1 is MNHEY, CDR2 SVGAGI. The TCR sequence derives from a woman aged 55 to 70 with acute or convalescent COVID-19. V is TRBV6-5 and J is TRBJ1-5; perhaps TRBD1 as D (5 bases). The sample consisted of peripheral blood. The CDR3 loop reads CASSSTAPNQPQHF. The CDR3 nucleotides are TGTGCCAGCAGTTCGACAGCCCCTAATCAGCCCCAGCATTTT.